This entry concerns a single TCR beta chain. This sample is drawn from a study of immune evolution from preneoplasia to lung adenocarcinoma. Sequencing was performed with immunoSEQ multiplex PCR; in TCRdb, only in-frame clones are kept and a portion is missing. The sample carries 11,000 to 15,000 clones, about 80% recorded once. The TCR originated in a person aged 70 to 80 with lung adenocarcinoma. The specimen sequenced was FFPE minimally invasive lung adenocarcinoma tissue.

The chain's CDR3 is CASSRGLNYGYTF. In nucleotides, the CDR3 is TGTGCCAGCAGCAGGGGACTGAACTATGGCTACACCTTC. The chain has TRBV6-1 and TRBJ1-2, with a possible D match to TRBD1 (6 bases). Germline V gene data show CDR1 as MNHNS and CDR2 as SASEGT. Trimming removed 6 bases from V and 2 bases from J, with 10 bases in between. The CDR3 runs 13 residues.